Given below is one TCR beta chain in context. This record belongs to a study of blood T cell repertoires in COVID-19. Overall study: Sites across the United States, Italy and Spain contributed samples from acute and convalescent COVID-19. PBMCs, B-cell-depleted T cells, or T cells provided the cDNA or gDNA that made up the material.

Trimming shortened V by 5 bases and J by 5 bases, and 10 bases separated the two germline ends. Germline V gives CDR1 SGHAT, CDR2 FQNNGV. The CDR3 consists of 13 residues. In the study's own analysis: Amplification of reference gene primers provided the estimated nucleated cell counts. Assay used: immunoSEQ multiplex PCR; TCRdb lists only in-frame clones, some missing. V and J calls and clone size are given by that table; D and trimming were obtained from the DNA. The table has 150,000 to 180,000 clones, around three quarters seen once. The chain carries TRBV11-2 and TRBJ1-5; D may be TRBD1 (5 bases). Sequenced material: peripheral blood. The receptor was isolated from a man older than 75 with acute or convalescent COVID-19. As DNA, the CDR3 is TGTGCCAGCAGCCAAGGGGATCATCAGCCCCAGCATTTT. Amino acid sequence: CASSQGDHQPQHF.